This T cell receptor (beta chain) was captured in a study of T cell repertoires in cytomegalovirus infection. V was clipped by 1 base and J by 5 bases, with 17 bases between them. The CDR3 is 16 residues long. In germline, CDR1 is SEHNR, CDR2 FQNEAQ (reference sequence). A few counts support this clonotype. The antigen remains undetermined. TCRdb reprocessed the reads with MiXCR, giving one entry per CDR3 protein. There are some 800,000 distinct CDR3 sequences in the sample; about 29% occur only once, and roughly 13% lies in the top ten. Overall study findings and caveats: Dominant in the ex vivo response were TCR beta clonotypes restricted by HLA-C and specific for CMV.

This TCR was sampled from a human donor in good health (CMV status not recorded). Some clones in this sample may be carry-over from other donors' samples. Specimen: cultured CD8+ T cells from PBMCs, collected from culture after CMV antigen stimulation. This chain links TRBV7-9 with TRBJ1-1; maybe TRBD1 (6 bases). The CDR3 loop is CASSLEGRGRRTEAFF. CDR3 bases: TGTGCCAGCAGCTTAGAGGGGAGGGGGAGGAGGACTGAAGCTTTCTTT.